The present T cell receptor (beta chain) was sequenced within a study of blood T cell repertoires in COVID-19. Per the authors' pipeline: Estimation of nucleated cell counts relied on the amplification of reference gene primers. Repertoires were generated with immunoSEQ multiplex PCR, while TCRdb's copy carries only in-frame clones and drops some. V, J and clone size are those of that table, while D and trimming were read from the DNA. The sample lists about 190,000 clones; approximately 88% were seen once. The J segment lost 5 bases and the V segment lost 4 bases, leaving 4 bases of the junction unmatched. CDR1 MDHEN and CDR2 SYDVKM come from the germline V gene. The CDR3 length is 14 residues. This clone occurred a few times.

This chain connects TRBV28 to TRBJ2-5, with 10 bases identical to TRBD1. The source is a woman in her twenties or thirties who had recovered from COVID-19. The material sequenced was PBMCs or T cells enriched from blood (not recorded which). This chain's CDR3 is CASSSTGGAETQYF. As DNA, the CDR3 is TGTGCCAGCAGTTCGACAGGGGGCGCGGAGACCCAGTACTTC.